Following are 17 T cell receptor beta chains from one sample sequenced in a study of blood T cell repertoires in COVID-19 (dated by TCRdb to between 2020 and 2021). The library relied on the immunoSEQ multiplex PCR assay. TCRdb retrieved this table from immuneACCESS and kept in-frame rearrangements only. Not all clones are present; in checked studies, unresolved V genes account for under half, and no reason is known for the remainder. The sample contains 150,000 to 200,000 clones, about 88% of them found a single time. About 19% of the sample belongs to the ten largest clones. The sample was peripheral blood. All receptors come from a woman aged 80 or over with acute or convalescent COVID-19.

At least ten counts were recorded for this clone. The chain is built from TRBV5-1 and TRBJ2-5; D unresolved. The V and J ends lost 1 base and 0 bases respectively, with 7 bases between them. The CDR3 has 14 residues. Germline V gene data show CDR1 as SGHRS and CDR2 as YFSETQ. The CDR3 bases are TGCGCCAGCAGCTTGATGCCAGACCAAGAGACCCAGTACTTC. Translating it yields CASSLMPDQETQYF.

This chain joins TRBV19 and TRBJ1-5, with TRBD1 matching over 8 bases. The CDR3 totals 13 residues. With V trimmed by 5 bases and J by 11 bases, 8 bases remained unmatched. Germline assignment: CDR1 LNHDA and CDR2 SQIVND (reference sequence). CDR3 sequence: CASSSLTGGSQHF. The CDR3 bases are TGTGCCAGTAGTTCTCTCACAGGGGGGTCCCAGCATTTT. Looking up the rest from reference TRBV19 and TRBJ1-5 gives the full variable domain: DGGITQSPKYLFRKEGQNVTLSCEQNLNHDAMYWYRQDPGQGLRLIYYSQIVNDFQKGDIAEGYSVSREKKESFPLTVTSAQKNPTAFYLCASSSLTGGSQHFGDGTRLSIL.

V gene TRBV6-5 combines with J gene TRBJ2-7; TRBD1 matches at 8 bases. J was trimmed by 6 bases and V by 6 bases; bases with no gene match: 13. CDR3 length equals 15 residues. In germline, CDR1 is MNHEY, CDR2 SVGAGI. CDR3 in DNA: TGTGCCAGCAGGACATCGACAGGGGAAAAGGCCGAGCAGTACTTC. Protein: CASRTSTGEKAEQYF.

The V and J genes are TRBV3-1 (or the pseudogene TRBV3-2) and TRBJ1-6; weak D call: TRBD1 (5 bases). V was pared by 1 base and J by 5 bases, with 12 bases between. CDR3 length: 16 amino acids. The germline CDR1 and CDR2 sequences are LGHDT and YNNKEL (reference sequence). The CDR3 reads CASSQGGSHNNSPLHF. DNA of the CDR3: TGTGCCAGCAGCCAAGGGGGCTCCCATAATAATTCACCCCTCCACTTT.

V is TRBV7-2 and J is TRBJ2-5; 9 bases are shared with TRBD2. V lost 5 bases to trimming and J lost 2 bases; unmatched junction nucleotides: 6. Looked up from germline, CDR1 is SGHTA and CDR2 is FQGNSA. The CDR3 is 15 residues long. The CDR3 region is CASSQRGGAQETQYF. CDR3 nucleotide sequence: TGTGCCAGCAGCCAACGCGGGGGGGCGCAAGAGACCCAGTACTTC.

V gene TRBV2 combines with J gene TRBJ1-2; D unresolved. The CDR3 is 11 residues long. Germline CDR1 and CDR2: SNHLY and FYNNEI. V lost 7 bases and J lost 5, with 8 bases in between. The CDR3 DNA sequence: TGTGCCAGCACGACTGGGTATGGCTACACCTTC. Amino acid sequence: CASTTGYGYTF. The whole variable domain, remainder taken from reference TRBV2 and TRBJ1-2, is EPEVTQTPSHQVTQMGQEVILRCVPISNHLYFYWYRQILGQKVEFLVSFYNNEISEKSEIFDDQFSVERPDGSNFTLKIRSTKLEDSAMYFCASTTGYGYTFGSGTRLTVV.

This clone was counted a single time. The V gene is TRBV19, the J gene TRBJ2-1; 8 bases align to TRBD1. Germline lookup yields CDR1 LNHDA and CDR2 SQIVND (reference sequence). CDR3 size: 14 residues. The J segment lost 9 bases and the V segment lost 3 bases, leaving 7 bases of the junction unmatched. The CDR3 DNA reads TGTGCCAGTAGTATTATAGCAGGGGGCGTTGAGCAGTTCTTC. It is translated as CASSIIAGGVEQFF.

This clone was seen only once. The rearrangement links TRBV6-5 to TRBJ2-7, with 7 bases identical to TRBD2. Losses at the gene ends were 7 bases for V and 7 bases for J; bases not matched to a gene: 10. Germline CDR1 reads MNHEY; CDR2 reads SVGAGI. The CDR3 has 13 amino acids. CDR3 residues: CASTGAGIEEQYF. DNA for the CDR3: TGTGCCAGCACCGGAGCGGGAATTGAGGAGCAGTACTTC.

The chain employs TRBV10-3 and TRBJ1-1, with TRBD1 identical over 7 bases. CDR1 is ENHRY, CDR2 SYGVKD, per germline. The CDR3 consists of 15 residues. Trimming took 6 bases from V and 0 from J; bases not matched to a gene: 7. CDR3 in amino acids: CAIRADRAMNTEAFF. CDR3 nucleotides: TGTGCCATCAGGGCCGACAGGGCCATGAACACTGAAGCTTTCTTT.

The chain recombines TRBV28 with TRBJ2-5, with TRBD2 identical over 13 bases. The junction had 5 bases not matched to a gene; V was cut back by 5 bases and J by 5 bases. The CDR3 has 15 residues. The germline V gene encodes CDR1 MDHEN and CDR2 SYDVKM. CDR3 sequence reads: CASSPMTSGRETQYF. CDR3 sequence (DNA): TGTGCCAGCAGTCCAATGACTAGCGGGAGGGAGACCCAGTACTTC. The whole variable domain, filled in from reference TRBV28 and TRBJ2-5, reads DVKVTQSSRYLVKRTGEKVFLECVQDMDHENMFWYRQDPGLGLRLIYFSYDVKMKEKGDIPEGYSVSREKKERFSLILESASTNQTSMYLCASSPMTSGRETQYFGPGTRLLVL.

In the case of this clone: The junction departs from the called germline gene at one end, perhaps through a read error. The CDR3 loop is CASSYGSGRDGTDTQYF. The CDR3 DNA follows: TGTGCTAGCAGCTATGGGAGCGGGAGAGATGGAACAGATACGCAGTATTTT. The gene calls are TRBV7-7 and TRBJ2-3, with 8 bases matching TRBD2. CDR1 and CDR2 (germline): SSHAT, FNYEAQ (reference sequence). The CDR3 has 17 amino acids.

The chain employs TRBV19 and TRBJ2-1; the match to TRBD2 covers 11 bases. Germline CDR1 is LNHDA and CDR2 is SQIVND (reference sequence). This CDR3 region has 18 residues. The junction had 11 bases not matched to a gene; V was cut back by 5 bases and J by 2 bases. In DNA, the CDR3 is TGTGCCAGTAGTCCACTAGCGGGAGAGTACTACGCCTACAATGAGCAGTTCTTC. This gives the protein CASSPLAGEYYAYNEQFF.

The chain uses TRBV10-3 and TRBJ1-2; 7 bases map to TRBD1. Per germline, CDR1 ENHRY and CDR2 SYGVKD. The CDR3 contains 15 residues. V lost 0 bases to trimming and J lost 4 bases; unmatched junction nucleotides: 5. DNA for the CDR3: TGTGCCATCAGTGAGTCCATAGGGACAGTCTATGGCTACACCTTC. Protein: CAISESIGTVYGYTF.

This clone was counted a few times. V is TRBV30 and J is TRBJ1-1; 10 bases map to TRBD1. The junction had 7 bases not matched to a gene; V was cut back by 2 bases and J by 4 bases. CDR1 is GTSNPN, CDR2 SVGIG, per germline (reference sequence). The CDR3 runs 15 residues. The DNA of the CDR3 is TGTGCCTGGAGTCCGGACAGGGGGTGGAGCACTGAAGCTTTCTTT. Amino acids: CAWSPDRGWSTEAFF.

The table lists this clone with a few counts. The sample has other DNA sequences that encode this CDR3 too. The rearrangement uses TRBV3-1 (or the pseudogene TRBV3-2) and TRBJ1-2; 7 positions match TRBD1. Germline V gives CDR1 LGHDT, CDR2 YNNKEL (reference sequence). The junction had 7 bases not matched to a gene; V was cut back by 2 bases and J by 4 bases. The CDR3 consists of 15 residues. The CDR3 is CASSQRAGGSYGYTF. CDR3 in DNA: TGTGCCAGCAGCCAAAGGGCAGGGGGTAGCTATGGCTACACCTTC.

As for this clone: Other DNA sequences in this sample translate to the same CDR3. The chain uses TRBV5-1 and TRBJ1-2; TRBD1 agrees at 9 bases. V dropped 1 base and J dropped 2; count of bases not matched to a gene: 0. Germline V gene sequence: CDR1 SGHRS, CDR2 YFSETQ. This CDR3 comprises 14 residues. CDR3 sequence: CASSLTGGNYGYTF. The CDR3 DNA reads TGCGCCAGCAGCTTGACAGGGGGCAACTATGGCTACACCTTC. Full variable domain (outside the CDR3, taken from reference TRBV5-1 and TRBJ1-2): KAGVTQTPRYLIKTRGQQVTLSCSPISGHRSVSWYQQTPGQGLQFLFEYFSETQRNKGNFPGRFSGRQFSNSRSEMNVSTLELGDSALYLCASSLTGGNYGYTFGSGTRLTVV.

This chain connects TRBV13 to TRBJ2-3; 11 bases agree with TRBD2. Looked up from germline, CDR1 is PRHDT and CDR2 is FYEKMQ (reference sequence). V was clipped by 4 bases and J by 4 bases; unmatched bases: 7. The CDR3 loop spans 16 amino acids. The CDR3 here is CASSSRSGRAADTQYF. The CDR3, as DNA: TGTGCCAGCAGCTCCCGTAGCGGGAGGGCCGCAGATACGCAGTATTTT.